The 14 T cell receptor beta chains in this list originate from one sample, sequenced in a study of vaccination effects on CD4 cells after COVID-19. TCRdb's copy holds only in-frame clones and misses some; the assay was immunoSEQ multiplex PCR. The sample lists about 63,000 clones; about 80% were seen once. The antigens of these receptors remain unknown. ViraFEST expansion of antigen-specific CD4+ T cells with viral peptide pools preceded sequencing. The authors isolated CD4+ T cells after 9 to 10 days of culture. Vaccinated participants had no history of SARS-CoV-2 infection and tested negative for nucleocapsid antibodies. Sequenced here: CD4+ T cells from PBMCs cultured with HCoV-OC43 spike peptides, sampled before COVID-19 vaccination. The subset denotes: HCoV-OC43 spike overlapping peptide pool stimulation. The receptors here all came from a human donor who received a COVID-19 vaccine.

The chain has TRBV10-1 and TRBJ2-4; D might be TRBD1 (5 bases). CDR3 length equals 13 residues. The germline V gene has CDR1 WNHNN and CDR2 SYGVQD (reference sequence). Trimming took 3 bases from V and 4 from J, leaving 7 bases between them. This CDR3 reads CASSEAGKNIQYF. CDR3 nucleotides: TGCGCCAGCAGTGAAGCAGGGAAAAACATTCAGTACTTC.

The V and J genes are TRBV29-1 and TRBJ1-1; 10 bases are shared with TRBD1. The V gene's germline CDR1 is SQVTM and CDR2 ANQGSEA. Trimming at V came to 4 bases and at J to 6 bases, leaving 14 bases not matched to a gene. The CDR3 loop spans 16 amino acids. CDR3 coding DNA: TGCAGCGTTGTAATCCGGACAGGGGGGGACCTGGCTGAAGCTTTCTTT. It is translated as CSVVIRTGGDLAEAFF.

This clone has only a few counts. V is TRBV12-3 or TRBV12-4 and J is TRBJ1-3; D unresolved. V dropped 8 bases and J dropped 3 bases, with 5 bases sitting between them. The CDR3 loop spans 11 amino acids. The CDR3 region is CASSGGNTIYF. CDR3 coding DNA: TGTGCCAGCTCTGGTGGAAACACCATATATTTT.

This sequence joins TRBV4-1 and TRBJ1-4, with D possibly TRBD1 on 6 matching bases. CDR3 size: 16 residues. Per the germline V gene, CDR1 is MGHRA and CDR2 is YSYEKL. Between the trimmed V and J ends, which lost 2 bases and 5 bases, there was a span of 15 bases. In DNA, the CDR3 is TGCGCCAGCAGCCAACCTACCGGACAGTGGAATGAAAAACTGTTTTTT. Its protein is CASSQPTGQWNEKLFF.

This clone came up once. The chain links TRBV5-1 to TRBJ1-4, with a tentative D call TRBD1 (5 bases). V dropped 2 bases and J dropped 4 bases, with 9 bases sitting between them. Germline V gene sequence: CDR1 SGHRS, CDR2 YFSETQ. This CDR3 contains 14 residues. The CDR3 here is CASSFGTLNEKLFF. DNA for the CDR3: TGCGCCAGCAGCTTCGGGACGCTTAATGAAAAACTGTTTTTT.

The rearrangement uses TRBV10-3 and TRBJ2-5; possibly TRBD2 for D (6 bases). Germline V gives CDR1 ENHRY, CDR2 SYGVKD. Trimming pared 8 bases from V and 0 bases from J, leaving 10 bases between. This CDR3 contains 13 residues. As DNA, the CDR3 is TGTGCCATCGGCGGAGGGTACCAAGAGACCCAGTACTTC. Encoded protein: CAIGGGYQETQYF.

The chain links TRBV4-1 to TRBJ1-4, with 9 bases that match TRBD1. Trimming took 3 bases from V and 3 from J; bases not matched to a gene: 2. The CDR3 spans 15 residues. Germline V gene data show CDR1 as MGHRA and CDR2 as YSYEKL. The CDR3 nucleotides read TGCGCCAGCAGCCATCGGGACAGGGCTAATGAAAAACTGTTTTTT. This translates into CASSHRDRANEKLFF.

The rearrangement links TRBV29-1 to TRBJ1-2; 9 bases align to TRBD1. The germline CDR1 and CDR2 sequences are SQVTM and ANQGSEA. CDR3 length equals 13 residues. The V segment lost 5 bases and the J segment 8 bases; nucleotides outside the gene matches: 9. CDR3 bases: TGCAGCGTTCCGGGACAGGGACCTGGAGGCTACACCTTC. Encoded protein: CSVPGQGPGGYTF.

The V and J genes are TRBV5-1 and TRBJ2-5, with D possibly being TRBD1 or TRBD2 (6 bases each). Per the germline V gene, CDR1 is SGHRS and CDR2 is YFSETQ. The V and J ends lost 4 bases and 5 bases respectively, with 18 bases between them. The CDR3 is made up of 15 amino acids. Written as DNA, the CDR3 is TGCGCCAGCAGCGCCACACAGGGAGGATGGGAGACCCAGTACTTC. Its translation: CASSATQGGWETQYF.

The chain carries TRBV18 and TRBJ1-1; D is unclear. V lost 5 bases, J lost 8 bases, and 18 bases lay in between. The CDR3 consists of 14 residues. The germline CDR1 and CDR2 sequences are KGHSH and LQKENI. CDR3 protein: CASSFKPQDIEAFF. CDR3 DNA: TGTGCCAGCTCATTTAAGCCCCAAGACATCGAAGCTTTCTTT.

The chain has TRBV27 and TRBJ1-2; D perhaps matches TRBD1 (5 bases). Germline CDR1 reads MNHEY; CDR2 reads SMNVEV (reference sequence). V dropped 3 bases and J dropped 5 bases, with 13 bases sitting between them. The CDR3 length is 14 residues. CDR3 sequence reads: CASSFQGSRYGYTF. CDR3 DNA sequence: TGTGCCAGCAGTTTTCAGGGTTCTCGGTATGGCTACACCTTC.

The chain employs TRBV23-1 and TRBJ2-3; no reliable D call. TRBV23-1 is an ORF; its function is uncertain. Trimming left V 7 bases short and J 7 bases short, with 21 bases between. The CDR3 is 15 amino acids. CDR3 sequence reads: CASIRNKRSPNTQYF. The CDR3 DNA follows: TGCGCCAGCATCCGTAATAAGCGCAGCCCGAATACGCAGTATTTT.

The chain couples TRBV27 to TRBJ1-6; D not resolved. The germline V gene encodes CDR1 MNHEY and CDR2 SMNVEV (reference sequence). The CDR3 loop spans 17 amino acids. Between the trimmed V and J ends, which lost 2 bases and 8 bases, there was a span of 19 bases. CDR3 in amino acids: CASSLRVGSVIDSPLHF. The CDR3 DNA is TGTGCCAGCAGTTTAAGGGTTGGGTCAGTGATAGATTCACCCCTCCACTTT.

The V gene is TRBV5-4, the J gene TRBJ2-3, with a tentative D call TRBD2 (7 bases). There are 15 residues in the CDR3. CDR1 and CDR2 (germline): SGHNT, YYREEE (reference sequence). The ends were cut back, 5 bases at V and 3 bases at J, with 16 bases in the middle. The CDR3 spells CASSPAGAGTDTQYF. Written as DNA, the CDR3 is TGTGCCAGCAGTCCTGCGGGGGCCGGAACAGATACGCAGTATTTT. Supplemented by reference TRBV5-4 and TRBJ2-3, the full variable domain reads ETGVTQSPTHLIKTRGQQVTLRCSSQSGHNTVSWYQQALGQGPQFIFQYYREEENGRGNFPPRFSGLQFPNYSSELNVNALELDDSALYLCASSPAGAGTDTQYFGPGTRLTVL.